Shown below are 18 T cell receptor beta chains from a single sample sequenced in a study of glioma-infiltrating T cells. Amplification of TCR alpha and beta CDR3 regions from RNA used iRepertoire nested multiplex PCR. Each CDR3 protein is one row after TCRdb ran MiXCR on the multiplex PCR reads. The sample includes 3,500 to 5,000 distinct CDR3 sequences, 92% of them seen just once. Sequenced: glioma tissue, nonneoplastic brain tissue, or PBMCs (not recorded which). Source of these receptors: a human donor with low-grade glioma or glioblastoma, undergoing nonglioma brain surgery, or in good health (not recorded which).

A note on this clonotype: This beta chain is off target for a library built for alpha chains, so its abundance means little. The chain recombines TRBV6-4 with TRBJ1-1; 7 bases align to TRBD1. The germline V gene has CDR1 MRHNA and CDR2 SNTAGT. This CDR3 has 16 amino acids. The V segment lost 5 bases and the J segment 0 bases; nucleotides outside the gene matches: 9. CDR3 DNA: TGTGCCAGCAGTAAAGACCCGGGACAGCTGAACACTGAAGCTTTCTTT. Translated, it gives CASSKDPGQLNTEAFF.

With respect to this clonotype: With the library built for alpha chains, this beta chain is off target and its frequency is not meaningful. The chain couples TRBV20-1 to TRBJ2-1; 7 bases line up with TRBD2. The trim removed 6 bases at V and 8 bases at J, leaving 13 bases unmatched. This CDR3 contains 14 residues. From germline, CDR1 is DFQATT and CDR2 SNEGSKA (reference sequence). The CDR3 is CSAVRTSDDHEQFF. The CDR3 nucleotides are TGCAGTGCAGTCCGGACTAGTGACGACCATGAGCAGTTCTTC.

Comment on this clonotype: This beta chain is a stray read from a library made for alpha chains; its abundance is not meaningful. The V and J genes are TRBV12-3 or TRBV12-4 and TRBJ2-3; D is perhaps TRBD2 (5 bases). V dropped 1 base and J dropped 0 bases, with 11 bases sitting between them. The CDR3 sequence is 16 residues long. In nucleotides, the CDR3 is TGTGCCAGCAGTTTAGGGCTAGCAGCTAGCACAGATACGCAGTATTTT. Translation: CASSLGLAASTDTQYF.

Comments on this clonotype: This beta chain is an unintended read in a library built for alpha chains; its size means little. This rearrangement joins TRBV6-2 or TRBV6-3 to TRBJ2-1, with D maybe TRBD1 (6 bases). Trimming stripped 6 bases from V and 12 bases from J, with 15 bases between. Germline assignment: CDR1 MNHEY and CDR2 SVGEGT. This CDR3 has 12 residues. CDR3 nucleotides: TGTGCCAGCAGCTCTATAGGGGGTGGGCAGTTCTTC. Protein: CASSSIGGGQFF.

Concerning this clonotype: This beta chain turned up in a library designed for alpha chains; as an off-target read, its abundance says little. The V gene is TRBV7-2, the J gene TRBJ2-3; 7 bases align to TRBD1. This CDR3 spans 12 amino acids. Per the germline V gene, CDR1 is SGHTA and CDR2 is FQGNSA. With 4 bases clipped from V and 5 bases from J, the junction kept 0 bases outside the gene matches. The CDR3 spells CASSWDRDTQYF. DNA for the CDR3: TGTGCCAGCAGCTGGGACAGAGATACGCAGTATTTT.

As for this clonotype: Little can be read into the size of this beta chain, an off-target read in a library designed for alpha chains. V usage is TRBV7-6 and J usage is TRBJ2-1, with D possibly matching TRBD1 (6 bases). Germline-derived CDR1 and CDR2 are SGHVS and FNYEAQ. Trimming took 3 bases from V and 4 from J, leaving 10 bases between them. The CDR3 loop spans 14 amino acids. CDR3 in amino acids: CASSLGQGYNEQFF. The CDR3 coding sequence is TGTGCCAGCAGCTTGGGGCAGGGGTACAATGAGCAGTTCTTC.

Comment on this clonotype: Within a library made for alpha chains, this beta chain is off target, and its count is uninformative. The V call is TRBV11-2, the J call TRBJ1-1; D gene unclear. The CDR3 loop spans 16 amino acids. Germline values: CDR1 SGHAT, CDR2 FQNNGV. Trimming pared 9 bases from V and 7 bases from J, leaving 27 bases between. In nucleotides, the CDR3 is TGTGCCAGTAGTACTTTAAGCCGAGGAGACCTGGGTGAAGCTTTCTTT. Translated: CASSTLSRGDLGEAFF.

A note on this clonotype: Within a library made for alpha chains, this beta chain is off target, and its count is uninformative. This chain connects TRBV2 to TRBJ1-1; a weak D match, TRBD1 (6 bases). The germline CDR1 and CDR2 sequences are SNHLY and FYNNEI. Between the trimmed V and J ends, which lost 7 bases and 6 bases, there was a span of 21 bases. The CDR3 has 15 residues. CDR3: CASTGTQGFGAEAFF. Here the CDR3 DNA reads TGTGCCAGCACTGGAACACAGGGATTTGGCGCTGAAGCTTTCTTT.

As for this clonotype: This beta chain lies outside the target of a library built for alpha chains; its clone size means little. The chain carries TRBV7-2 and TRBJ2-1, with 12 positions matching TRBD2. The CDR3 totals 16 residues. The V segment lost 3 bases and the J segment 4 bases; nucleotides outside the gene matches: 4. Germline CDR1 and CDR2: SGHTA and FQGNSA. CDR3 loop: CASSFTTSGGYNEQFF. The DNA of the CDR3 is TGTGCCAGCAGCTTCACAACTAGCGGGGGGTACAATGAGCAGTTCTTC.

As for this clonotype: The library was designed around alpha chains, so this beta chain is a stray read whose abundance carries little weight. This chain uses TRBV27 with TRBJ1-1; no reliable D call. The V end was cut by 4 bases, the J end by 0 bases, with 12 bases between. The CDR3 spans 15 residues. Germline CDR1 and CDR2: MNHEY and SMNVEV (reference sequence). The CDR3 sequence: CASSSYDILNTEAFF. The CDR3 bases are TGTGCCAGCAGTTCCTACGATATCCTGAACACTGAAGCTTTCTTT.

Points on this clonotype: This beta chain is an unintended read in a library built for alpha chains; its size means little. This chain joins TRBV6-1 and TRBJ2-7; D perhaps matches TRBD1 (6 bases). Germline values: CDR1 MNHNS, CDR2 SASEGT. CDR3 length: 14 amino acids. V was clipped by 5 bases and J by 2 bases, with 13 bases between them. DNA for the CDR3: TGTGCCAGCAGTTCGCTTACAGGGACCTACGAGCAGTACTTC. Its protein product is CASSSLTGTYEQYF.

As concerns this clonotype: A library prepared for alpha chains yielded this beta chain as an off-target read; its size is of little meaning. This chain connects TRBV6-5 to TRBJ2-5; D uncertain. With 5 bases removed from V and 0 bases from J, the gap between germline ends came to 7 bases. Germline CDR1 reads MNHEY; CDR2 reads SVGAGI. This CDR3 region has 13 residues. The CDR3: CASSEDYQETQYF. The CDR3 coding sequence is TGTGCCAGCAGTGAAGACTACCAAGAGACCCAGTACTTC.

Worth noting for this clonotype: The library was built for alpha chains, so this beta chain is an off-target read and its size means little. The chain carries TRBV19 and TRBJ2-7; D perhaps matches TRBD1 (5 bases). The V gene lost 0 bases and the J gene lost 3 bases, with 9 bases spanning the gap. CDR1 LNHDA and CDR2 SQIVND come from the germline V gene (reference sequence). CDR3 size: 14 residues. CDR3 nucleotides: TGTGCCAGTAGTATAGAAAGACAGAGCTACGAGCAGTACTTC. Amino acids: CASSIERQSYEQYF.

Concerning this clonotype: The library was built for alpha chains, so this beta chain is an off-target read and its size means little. CDR3: CASSLRRKNEKLFF. CDR3 coding DNA: TGTGCCAGCAGTTTAAGACGAAAAAATGAAAAACTGTTTTTT. This sequence joins TRBV27 and TRBJ1-4, with D unresolved. Deletions cut 2 bases from V and 5 bases from J, with 9 bases between. The CDR3 is 14 residues long. Germline CDR1 and CDR2: MNHEY and SMNVEV (reference sequence).

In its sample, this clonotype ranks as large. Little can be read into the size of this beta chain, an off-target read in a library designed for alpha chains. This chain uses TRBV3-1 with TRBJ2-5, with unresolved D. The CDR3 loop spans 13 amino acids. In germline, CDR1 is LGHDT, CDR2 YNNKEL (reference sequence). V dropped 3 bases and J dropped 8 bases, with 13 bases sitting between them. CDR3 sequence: CASSQVTPPTQYF. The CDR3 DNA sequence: TGTGCCAGCAGCCAGGTGACACCGCCCACCCAGTACTTC.

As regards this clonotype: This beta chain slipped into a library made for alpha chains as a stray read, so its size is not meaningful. The CDR3 loop reads CSARDREFSSYNEQFF. In DNA form, the CDR3 reads TGCAGTGCTAGAGATCGAGAATTTAGCTCCTACAATGAGCAGTTCTTC. V and J are TRBV20-1 and TRBJ2-1; D ambiguous. This CDR3 spans 16 amino acids. Germline V gene sequence: CDR1 DFQATT, CDR2 SNEGSKA (reference sequence). Trimming removed 0 bases from V and 0 bases from J, with 12 bases in between.

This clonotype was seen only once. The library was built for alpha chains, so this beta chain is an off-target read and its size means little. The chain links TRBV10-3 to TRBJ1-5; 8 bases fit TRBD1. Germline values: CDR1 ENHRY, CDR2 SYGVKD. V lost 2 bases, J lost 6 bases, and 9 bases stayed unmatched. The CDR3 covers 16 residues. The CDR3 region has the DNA TGTGCCATCAGTGAGGCCCCCGGACAGGGACCTCAGCCCCAGCATTTT. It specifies CAISEAPGQGPQPQHF.

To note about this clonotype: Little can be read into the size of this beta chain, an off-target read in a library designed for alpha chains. CDR3 bases: TGTGCCAGCAGCGTTCAACGGGACACTGAAGCTTTCTTT. It is translated as CASSVQRDTEAFF. The J gene is TRBJ1-1, the V gene TRBV7-2; D not certain. This CDR3 is built from 13 residues. Germline V gene sequence: CDR1 SGHTA, CDR2 FQGNSA. Trimming stripped 5 bases from V and 3 bases from J, with 10 bases between.